This T cell receptor beta chain was recovered during a study of cytomegalovirus exposure and HLA in healthy donors. A multiplex PCR was run with 60 Vbeta primers and 13 Jbeta primers. Data came from immunoSEQ multiplex PCR; TCRdb stores just in-frame clones and leaves some out. Of over 150,000 clones listed, roughly 80% are singletons. With respect to this clone: No antigen is known for it. At one end the junction does not follow the germline gene, possibly because of a read error.

Study-level points and caveats: The study put around 180 TCR beta chains on its list as cytomegalovirus-associated.

Looked up from germline, CDR1 is SGHDT and CDR2 is YYEEEE. The CDR3 totals 13 residues. The receptor was isolated from a male donor in good health and CMV-seronegative. The specimen was PBMCs. V gene TRBV5-6 combines with J gene TRBJ1-2, with D unresolved. The CDR3 sequence: CASSLAAGGSYPF. For the CDR3, the DNA is TGTGCCAGCAGCTTGGCCGCAGGTGGGAGCTACCCCTTC.